A selection of T cell receptor beta chains follows, all from one sample in a study of cytomegalovirus exposure and HLA in healthy donors. Repertoires were generated with immunoSEQ multiplex PCR, while TCRdb's copy carries only in-frame clones and drops some. The sample lists about 160,000 clones; 89% were seen once. The specimen was PBMCs. The source of these receptors is a man aged 18-30 years in good health and CMV-seropositive. Both conserved end residues are part of each CDR3. D genes are given only for firm matches. Clone size is shown for a subset of rows, as once, few, many or a class of expanded clone.

j_call d_call clone_size v_call cdr3_nt cdr3_aa
TRBJ2-3 - - TRBV14 TGTGCCAGCAGCCAATTGCGGGGATTTATGGGAGATACGCAGTATTTT CASSQLRGFMGDTQYF
TRBJ2-7 TRBD1 - TRBV19 TGTGCCAGTAGTATAATGACAGGGAGTGCCTACGAGCAGTACTTC CASSIMTGSAYEQYF
TRBJ2-5 TRBD1 - TRBV5-4 TGTGCCAGCAGCTTGTCAGCCGGGACAGGGGTAGAGACCCAGTACTTC CASSLSAGTGVETQYF
TRBJ1-4 - - TRBV5-4 TGTGCCAGCAGCGCCCGGGATACACTCAGGGGTGAAAAACTGTTTTTT CASSARDTLRGEKLFF
TRBJ1-4 - - TRBV7-9 TGTGCCAGCAGCCCAGGGGATCCCTCGACTAATGAAAAACTGTTTTTT CASSPGDPSTNEKLFF
TRBJ2-7 TRBD2 - TRBV5-6 TGTGCCAGCAGCTCCCGACTAGCGGGAGCTTACGAGCAGTACTTC CASSSRLAGAYEQYF
TRBJ2-7 TRBD1 - TRBV6-5 TGTGCCAGCAGTTACGACAGGGTCGCGACCTACGAGCAGTACTTC CASSYDRVATYEQYF
TRBJ2-7 - - TRBV5-5 TGTGCCAGCAGCTTATACAGCTCCTACGAGCAGTACTTC CASSLYSSYEQYF
TRBJ2-7 TRBD2 - TRBV12-5 TGTGCTAGTGGTTTGGCCGGGCGGGGGGGGATCTCCTACGAGCAGTACTTC CASGLAGRGGISYEQYF
TRBJ1-4 TRBD1 once TRBV5-1 TGCGCCAGCAGGACAGGGAGTGGGGAAAAACTGTTTTTT CASRTGSGEKLFF
TRBJ2-1 TRBD2 - TRBV4-2 TGTGCCAGCAGCCAAGAGGTAAATAAGGTAGCGGGAAATGAGCAGTTCTTC CASSQEVNKVAGNEQFF
TRBJ1-3 TRBD1 - TRBV7-9 TGTGCCAGCAGCCCGGAGACAGGGACTGGAAACACCATATATTTT CASSPETGTGNTIYF
TRBJ1-2 - - TRBV7-2 TGTGCCAGCAGCTTAGTGTGGGGGGGGGAGAATGGCTACACCTTC CASSLVWGGENGYTF
TRBJ2-1 TRBD2 once TRBV2 TGTGCCAGCAGTGAAGCGTCCCGCCCCATGGGACTAGCGGGAGGTAACGAGCAGTTCTTC CASSEASRPMGLAGGNEQFF
TRBJ2-2 TRBD2 - TRBV29-1 TGCAGCGTTGAGCTACCGGGACTAGTGGCGAGCGGGGAGCTGTTTTTT CSVELPGLVASGELFF
TRBJ2-7 TRBD1 - TRBV29-1 TGCAGCGCAACCGGGACAGGGGCCTACGAGCAGTACTTC CSATGTGAYEQYF
TRBJ2-2 TRBD2 - TRBV7-9 TGTGCCAGCAGCCCTGACGGTGGCGGGAGCCTTAAGCTGTTTTTT CASSPDGGGSLKLFF
TRBJ2-3 TRBD2 - TRBV27 TGTGCCAGCAGTCCTGGACTAGCTGGGGATACGCAGTATTTT CASSPGLAGDTQYF
TRBJ2-7 TRBD1 - TRBV7-9 TGTGCCAGCAGCTTAGCGGGGACAGGGGGCTACGAGCAGTACTTC CASSLAGTGGYEQYF
TRBJ2-1 TRBD2 - TRBV27 TGTGCCAGCAGTTTAGTTACTAGCGGGACTCTCTACAATGAGCAGTTCTTC CASSLVTSGTLYNEQFF
TRBJ1-2 - - TRBV6-4 TGTGCCAGCAGCAACGTGGGGGGAGACGGCTATGGCTACACCTTC CASSNVGGDGYGYTF
TRBJ2-7 TRBD1 once TRBV29-1 TGCAGCGTTGAGATACCAGGGGGATCCTACGAGCAGTACTTC CSVEIPGGSYEQYF
TRBJ2-1 TRBD1 - TRBV4-1 TGCGCCAGCAGCTCACGGGACAGGTCCTCCTACAATGAGCAGTTCTTC CASSSRDRSSYNEQFF
TRBJ1-1 - - TRBV28 TGTGCCAGCAGTTTGCCCCGCTTTTCAGGGGTGAACACTGAAGCTTTCTTT CASSLPRFSGVNTEAFF
TRBJ2-1 TRBD2 - TRBV29-1 TGCAGCGTAGGCCCCTCGGGACTAGCGGGAGTAGTGGGCAATGAGCAGTTCTTC CSVGPSGLAGVVGNEQFF
TRBJ2-1 TRBD2 - TRBV19 TGTGCCAGTAGTACCGGGACTAGCGGGAGACTGGGGCAGTTCTTC CASSTGTSGRLGQFF
TRBJ2-3 - - TRBV14 TGTGCCAGCAGCCAAGACTCAGGACAGATTAGGACAGATACGCAGTATTTT CASSQDSGQIRTDTQYF
TRBJ2-1 TRBD1 - TRBV30 TGTGCCTGGAGTGGTATGGGGTCCCGGCAGGGGGCTTACAATGAGCAGTTCTTC CAWSGMGSRQGAYNEQFF